The rows below give T cell receptor beta chains drawn from one sample of a study of identical twins. TCRdb processed the 5' RACE reads anew with MiXCR; each CDR3 protein has one entry. The table includes 570,000 or so distinct CDR3 sequences, nearly 10% detected once. This sample was shared with a second study, whose subject was yellow fever vaccine responses in identical twins.

Sequencing used PBMCs. The origin of the receptors is a woman aged 18-29 years in good health. The CDR3 runs from the conserved cysteine through the conserved F or W. The order of the fields is V gene, CDR3 protein.

TRBV21-1 | CASIRQIPYGYTF
TRBV5-1 | CASTLAVGGEQYF
TRBV7-7 | CASSGDVAGYNEQFF
TRBV12-5 | CASGLGQGLTDTQYF
TRBV10-2 | CASGGSSGTYEQYF
TRBV10-3 | CAITYPDRGNYGYTF
TRBV7-9 | CASSHRDSLPTYEQYF
TRBV5-5 | CASSLASGISYNEQFF
TRBV11-1 | CASSGPYAREGTNSPLHF
TRBV2 | CASSLRTGVETQYF
TRBV20-1 | CSARALAVSSYEQYF
TRBV15 | CATSRELRAGPNYGYTF
TRBV6-2/TRBV6-3 | CASSTNLGLAGTWDTQYF
TRBV7-9 | CASSFTGIEAFF
TRBV6-4 | CASSVSRNSPLHF
TRBV5-1 | CASSTPPSYEQFF
TRBV7-2 | CASSPTGGRRSDTQYF
TRBV11-2 | CASGPPLTDQQYF
TRBV11-2 | CASSLVRPSGYLSYEQYF
TRBV29-1 | CSASRDRVKTDTQYF
TRBV12-3/TRBV12-4 | CASKGEGGVEQYF
TRBV20-1 | CSARVTSGGSEQFF
TRBV7-8 | CASSLGEVVQNEQFF
TRBV20-1 | CSARSLIDQNNSPLHF
TRBV5-1 | CASSLVSGTQYF